The clone carrying this T cell receptor (beta chain) was counted between two and nine times. Its antigen is still unknown. This entry is derived from a study of radiotherapy plus CTLA-4 blockade in lung cancer. Overall study findings and caveats: Increased serum interferon-beta after radiation also reportedly predicted response strongly. There was expansion of tumor-derived TCR clones in blood after radiotherapy plus ipilimumab.

Sequencing used immunoSEQ multiplex PCR; TCRdb keeps in-frame clones, though not all of them. The table records 70,000 to 95,000 clones, more than 75% of them present only once. The germline V and J ends were trimmed by 5 bases and 4 bases, with 11 bases remaining between them. Germline CDR1 is MNHEY and CDR2 is SVGAGI. The CDR3 runs 13 residues. The TCR originated in a human donor with non-small cell lung cancer that progressed on radiotherapy plus ipilimumab. Sample: peripheral blood, taken from a patient treated with radiotherapy plus ipilimumab. J is TRBJ1-2 and V is TRBV6-5; D remains unclear. The CDR3 here is CASSGLGSYGYTF. The CDR3 bases are TGTGCCAGCAGTGGCCTTGGTAGCTATGGCTACACCTTC.